Shown below are 30 T cell receptor beta chains from a single sample sequenced in a study of OX40 agonist ivuxolimab in advanced cancers. To prepare the library, the immunoSEQ multiplex PCR assay was applied. Drawn from immuneACCESS, this table holds only the in-frame rearrangements with V and J called that TCRdb kept. Clones are partly lost; checked studies trace under half to an unresolved V gene and leave the rest unexplained. Recorded for this sample are approximately 72,000 clones; roughly 88% of them occurred a single time. The ten largest make up around 0.9% of the sample. The input for sequencing was CD4+ or CD8+ T cells sorted from blood, taken in a trial of the OX40 agonist ivuxolimab. These receptors were obtained from an adult with an advanced solid tumor such as melanoma, head and neck, liver or kidney cancer.

The J gene is TRBJ1-2, the V gene TRBV2; D not certain. With 4 bases removed from V and 5 bases from J, the gap between germline ends came to 14 bases. The CDR3 spans 14 residues. Germline-derived CDR1 and CDR2 are SNHLY and FYNNEI. The CDR3 DNA sequence: TGTGCCAGCAGTGGTAGGGAAATAGGGTATGGCTACACCTTC. It is translated as CASSGREIGYGYTF.

The chain is built from TRBV5-1 and TRBJ2-7; D uncertain. CDR1 is SGHRS, CDR2 YFSETQ, per germline. V lost 0 bases and J 2 bases, leaving 9 bases between the germline ends. The CDR3 is 14 residues long. The CDR3 nucleotides read TGCGCCAGCAGCTTGGTCGTAGGACCCTACGAGCAGTACTTC. This codes for CASSLVVGPYEQYF. Combining the CDR3 with reference TRBV5-1 and TRBJ2-7 gives the whole variable domain KAGVTQTPRYLIKTRGQQVTLSCSPISGHRSVSWYQQTPGQGLQFLFEYFSETQRNKGNFPGRFSGRQFSNSRSEMNVSTLELGDSALYLCASSLVVGPYEQYFGPGTRLTVT.

The chain carries TRBV6-1 and TRBJ2-7, with D possibly matching TRBD2 (6 bases). Germline V gene data show CDR1 as MNHNS and CDR2 as SASEGT. V was trimmed by 3 bases and J by 1 base, leaving 7 bases between them. This CDR3 contains 13 residues. The CDR3 loop reads CASSDGTSYEQYF. The CDR3, as DNA: TGTGCCAGCAGTGACGGGACTTCCTACGAGCAGTACTTC.

CDR3 loop: CASPRRWQGRFF. CDR3 DNA sequence: TGCGCCAGCCCCCGGCGGTGGCAGGGTCGGTTCTTC. The chain combines TRBV23-1 with TRBJ2-1; weak D call: TRBD1 (5 bases). TRBV23-1 is classed as an ORF, of uncertain function. V was trimmed by 8 bases and J by 15 bases, leaving 20 bases between them. The CDR3 is 12 amino acids.

This chain uses TRBV6-5 with TRBJ2-1; unclear D gene. Trimming took off 6 bases at V and 3 bases at J, with 3 bases between the two ends. The V gene's germline CDR1 is MNHEY and CDR2 SVGAGI. This CDR3 contains 11 residues. Here the CDR3 reads CASSFYNEQFF. The DNA for the CDR3 is TGTGCCAGCAGCTTCTACAATGAGCAGTTCTTC.

The chain recombines TRBV28 with TRBJ2-5, with 12 bases matching TRBD2. Trimming cost V 7 bases and J 5 bases; bases outside gene matches: 8. Germline CDR1 reads MDHEN; CDR2 reads SYDVKM. This CDR3 is 15 amino acids long. CDR3 DNA: TGTGCCAGCAATGTACTAGCGGGGGGAACGGAGACCCAGTACTTC. This translates into CASNVLAGGTETQYF. Using reference TRBV28 and TRBJ2-5 for the parts outside the CDR3, the full variable domain is DVKVTQSSRYLVKRTGEKVFLECVQDMDHENMFWYRQDPGLGLRLIYFSYDVKMKEKGDIPEGYSVSREKKERFSLILESASTNQTSMYLCASNVLAGGTETQYFGPGTRLLVL.

This clone was detected only a few times. The V and J genes are TRBV20-1 and TRBJ2-5; unclear D gene. Germline values: CDR1 DFQATT, CDR2 SNEGSKA (reference sequence). V was trimmed by 4 bases and J by 2 bases, leaving 5 bases between them. This CDR3 has 11 amino acids. The CDR3 region has the DNA TGCAGTGCTAAACCGCAAGAGACCCAGTACTTC. Translated, it gives CSAKPQETQYF.

V gene TRBV7-9 combines with J gene TRBJ2-1; TRBD1 matches at 7 bases. V was pared by 4 bases and J by 0 bases, with 9 bases of the junction left unmatched. Per germline, CDR1 SEHNR and CDR2 FQNEAQ (reference sequence). CDR3 length equals 17 residues. The chain's CDR3 is CASSYRTGNSSYNEQFF. The CDR3 coding sequence is TGTGCCAGCAGCTATAGGACAGGTAATAGCTCCTACAATGAGCAGTTCTTC.

The gene calls are TRBV11-2 and TRBJ2-4; D gene unclear. The CDR3 is 13 residues long. The V gene lost 5 bases and the J gene lost 5 bases, with 10 bases spanning the gap. The germline V gene has CDR1 SGHAT and CDR2 FQNNGV. The CDR3 spells CASSINGQNIQYF. CDR3 bases: TGTGCCAGCAGCATTAACGGACAAAACATTCAGTACTTC.

This chain links TRBV7-2 with TRBJ2-3, with TRBD2 matching over 13 bases. Trimming removed 3 bases from V and 2 bases from J; junction bases left unmatched: 8. This CDR3 is 18 amino acids long. Germline V CDR1 and CDR2: SGHTA, FQGNSA. As DNA, the CDR3 is TGTGCCAGCAGCTTCGATGGACTAGCGGGGGCCCTCACAGATACGCAGTATTTT. Translated: CASSFDGLAGALTDTQYF. The full variable domain, rest sourced from reference TRBV7-2 and TRBJ2-3, is GAGVSQSPSNKVTEKGKDVELRCDPISGHTALYWYRQSLGQGLEFLIYFQGNSAPDKSGLPSDRFSAERTGGSVSTLTIQRTQQEDSAVYLCASSFDGLAGALTDTQYFGPGTRLTVL.

V and J are TRBV9 and TRBJ2-3; D unclear. V was clipped by 3 bases and J by 4 bases, with 15 bases between them. The CDR3 covers 15 residues. CDR1 and CDR2 from the germline V gene are SGDLS and YYNGEE. CDR3 residues: CASSATVAGADTQYF. In DNA form, the CDR3 reads TGTGCCAGCAGCGCGACCGTTGCTGGCGCAGATACGCAGTATTTT.

V usage is TRBV6-5 and J usage is TRBJ1-6, with D possibly TRBD1 on 5 matching bases. The germline V and J ends were trimmed by 6 bases and 2 bases, with 8 bases remaining between them. The CDR3 has 14 residues. CDR1 and CDR2 from the germline V gene are MNHEY and SVGAGI. The CDR3 bases are TGTGCCAGCAGGGGGCGAACCTATAATTCACCCCTCCACTTT. Amino acid sequence: CASRGRTYNSPLHF.

The J gene is TRBJ1-3, the V gene TRBV7-8; no firm D call. The CDR3 is made up of 14 amino acids. The germline V and J ends were trimmed by 1 base and 6 bases, with 10 bases remaining between them. Looked up from germline, CDR1 is SGHVS and CDR2 is FQNEAQ. CDR3 protein: CASSLVIGANTIYF. CDR3 DNA sequence: TGTGCCAGCAGCTTAGTTATAGGAGCAAACACCATATATTTT. Combining the CDR3 with reference TRBV7-8 and TRBJ1-3 gives the whole variable domain GAGVSQSPRYKVAKRGQDVALRCDPISGHVSLFWYQQALGQGPEFLTYFQNEAQLDKSGLPSDRFFAERPEGSVSTLKIQRTQQEDSAVYLCASSLVIGANTIYFGEGSWLTVV.

The chain links TRBV5-4 to TRBJ2-5; D gene unclear. In germline, CDR1 is SGHNT, CDR2 YYREEE (reference sequence). Between the trimmed V and J ends, which lost 1 base and 5 bases, there was a span of 9 bases. CDR3 length: 13 residues. The CDR3 DNA reads as TGTGCCAGCAGCTTGAGAGCGTCTGAGACCCAGTACTTC. Translating gives CASSLRASETQYF.

The gene calls are TRBV10-3 and TRBJ1-1; D is perhaps TRBD1 (6 bases). Germline-derived CDR1 and CDR2 are ENHRY and SYGVKD. This CDR3 region has 11 residues. V lost 10 bases and J 11 bases, leaving 17 bases between the germline ends. The CDR3 DNA follows: TGTGCCACCACCTGGGGGGCGGAGGCTTTCTTT. Protein: CATTWGAEAFF.

The rearrangement joins TRBV6-5 to TRBJ1-2, with TRBD1 matching 7 bases. Per the germline V gene, CDR1 is MNHEY and CDR2 is SVGAGI. J lost 8 bases, V lost 4 bases, and 7 bases had no gene match. This CDR3 comprises 13 residues. The CDR3 bases are TGTGCCAGCAGTTGGACAGGCCTAGGGGGCTACACCTTC. Its protein product is CASSWTGLGGYTF.

The chain employs TRBV5-1 and TRBJ1-2; D may be TRBD1 (5 bases). CDR1 SGHRS and CDR2 YFSETQ come from the germline V gene. The CDR3 covers 13 residues. V gave up 0 bases and J gave up 4 bases, with 7 bases separating them. CDR3 nucleotides: TGCGCCAGCAGCTTGGATGGGGGCTATGGCTACACCTTC. This translates into CASSLDGGYGYTF. Supplemented by reference TRBV5-1 and TRBJ1-2, the full variable domain reads KAGVTQTPRYLIKTRGQQVTLSCSPISGHRSVSWYQQTPGQGLQFLFEYFSETQRNKGNFPGRFSGRQFSNSRSEMNVSTLELGDSALYLCASSLDGGYGYTFGSGTRLTVV.

This sequence joins TRBV6-5 and TRBJ1-2; 7 nucleotides line up with TRBD1. Trimming at V came to 0 bases and at J to 4 bases, leaving 2 bases not matched to a gene. Germline CDR1 and CDR2: MNHEY and SVGAGI. This CDR3 has 14 residues. DNA for the CDR3: TGTGCCAGCAGTTACTCGCCAGGGGGCTATGGCTACACCTTC. Its protein is CASSYSPGGYGYTF.

The V gene is TRBV28, the J gene TRBJ1-5, with TRBD1 matching 10 bases. Trimming cost V 3 bases and J 4 bases; bases outside gene matches: 6. This CDR3 comprises 16 residues. The V gene's germline CDR1 is MDHEN and CDR2 SYDVKM. CDR3 protein: CASSLRRTGGNQPQHF. CDR3 sequence (DNA): TGTGCCAGCAGTTTGAGGAGGACAGGGGGAAATCAGCCCCAGCATTTT. Filled out from reference TRBV28 and TRBJ1-5, the complete variable domain reads DVKVTQSSRYLVKRTGEKVFLECVQDMDHENMFWYRQDPGLGLRLIYFSYDVKMKEKGDIPEGYSVSREKKERFSLILESASTNQTSMYLCASSLRRTGGNQPQHFGDGTRLSIL.

This clone showed up just once. J is TRBJ1-2 and V is TRBV30; TRBD1 might be the D (6 bases). Germline CDR1 is GTSNPN and CDR2 is SVGIG (reference sequence). This CDR3 has 14 residues. Trimming removed 2 bases from V and 4 bases from J, with 14 bases in between. DNA of the CDR3: TGTGCCTGGAGTCCTCCGGACAGCTTCTATGGCTACACCTTC. This translates into CAWSPPDSFYGYTF.

This chain's CDR3 is CASTRLGSWAGPSYNEQFF. CDR3 nucleotide sequence: TGTGCCAGCACTCGCCTCGGTTCGTGGGCAGGACCGTCCTACAATGAGCAGTTCTTC. The chain couples TRBV28 to TRBJ2-1; D not resolved. The CDR3 sequence is 19 residues long. V lost 7 bases to trimming and J lost 1 base, with 26 bases between them. Per the germline V gene, CDR1 is MDHEN and CDR2 is SYDVKM.

This clone appeared once. This chain joins TRBV11-2 and TRBJ2-1; no definite D call. The V gene's germline CDR1 is SGHAT and CDR2 FQNNGV. This CDR3 has 15 residues. V shed 0 bases and J shed 4 bases, with 10 bases lying between them. The CDR3 nucleotides are TGTGCCAGCAGCTTAGATCCGGCCACTTACAATGAGCAGTTCTTC. As protein: CASSLDPATYNEQFF. The full variable domain, in which reference TRBV11-2 and TRBJ2-1 provide the parts outside the CDR3, is EAGVAQSPRYKIIEKRQSVAFWCNPISGHATLYWYQQILGQGPKLLIQFQNNGVVDDSQLPKDRFSAERLKGVDSTLKIQPAKLEDSAVYLCASSLDPATYNEQFFGPGTRLTVL.

The rearrangement links TRBV7-3 to TRBJ2-3, with D uncertain. V was shortened by 4 bases and J by 2 bases, with 10 bases between the two germline ends. The CDR3 has 14 residues. The V gene's germline CDR1 is SGHTA and CDR2 FQGTGA. The CDR3 bases are TGTGCCAGCAGCTACGGACGCTCCACAGATACGCAGTATTTT. It translates to CASSYGRSTDTQYF.

V and J are TRBV30 and TRBJ1-5; 11 positions match TRBD1. Germline V lookup: CDR1 GTSNPN, CDR2 SVGIG (reference sequence). J gave up 0 bases and V 0 bases, and 7 bases lay outside the gene matches. The length of the CDR3 is 18 residues. CDR3 DNA sequence: TGTGCCTGGAGTGTAGACCGGACAGGGGGCTTTAGCAATCAGCCCCAGCATTTT. This codes for CAWSVDRTGGFSNQPQHF.

This chain connects TRBV11-1 to TRBJ2-3; 11 bases are shared with TRBD1. J lost 1 base, V lost 5 bases, and 5 bases had no gene match. The CDR3 totals 16 residues. Germline CDR1 and CDR2: SGHAT and FQDESV (reference sequence). CDR3 sequence (DNA): TGTGCCAGCAGCCTATGGACAGGGGGCGGCACAGATACGCAGTATTTT. Translating it yields CASSLWTGGGTDTQYF. Variable domain in full (rest from reference TRBV11-1 and TRBJ2-3): EAEVAQSPRYKITEKSQAVAFWCDPISGHATLYWYRQILGQGPELLVQFQDESVVDDSQLPKDRFSAERLKGVDSTLKIQPAELGDSAMYLCASSLWTGGGTDTQYFGPGTRLTVL.

The gene calls are TRBV7-8 and TRBJ2-7; perhaps D is TRBD1 or TRBD2 (5 bases each). The V and J ends lost 10 bases and 1 base respectively, with 17 bases between them. The CDR3 spans 14 residues. Germline-derived CDR1 and CDR2 are SGHVS and FQNEAQ. The chain's CDR3 is CATRVGRWSYEQYF. CDR3 in DNA: TGTGCCACCAGGGTGGGACGGTGGTCCTACGAGCAGTACTTC.

The chain combines TRBV2 with TRBJ2-3; D gene unclear. Germline CDR1 SNHLY, CDR2 FYNNEI. CDR3 length: 14 residues. V gave up 6 bases and J gave up 6 bases, with 16 bases separating them. CDR3 DNA sequence: TGTGCCAGCAGCGCCAATGTGGGTCTCGATACGCAGTATTTT. Amino acid sequence: CASSANVGLDTQYF.

The V and J genes are TRBV18 and TRBJ2-7; tentatively, D is TRBD1 (5 bases). V lost 1 base and J lost 7, with 11 bases in between. CDR3 length: 13 residues. Germline V CDR1 and CDR2: KGHSH, LQKENI. CDR3 DNA sequence: TGTGCCAGCTCACCACGGGGCGGAGAGGAGCAGTACTTC. Translation: CASSPRGGEEQYF.

The chain uses TRBV6-6 and TRBJ1-2; 12 nucleotides match TRBD1. The germline V gene encodes CDR1 MNHNY and CDR2 SVGAGI (reference sequence). The trim removed 8 bases at V and 8 bases at J, leaving 6 bases unmatched. This CDR3 spans 13 amino acids. The CDR3 loop is CASEGQGAGGYTF. CDR3 DNA sequence: TGTGCCAGCGAGGGACAGGGGGCTGGAGGCTACACCTTC.

This chain connects TRBV7-9 to TRBJ2-6; D remains unclear. The V gene's germline CDR1 is SEHNR and CDR2 FQNEAQ (reference sequence). Trimming shortened V by 8 bases and J by 1 base, and 12 bases separated the two germline ends. The CDR3 spans 15 residues. This CDR3 is CASVLSLSGANVLTF. The CDR3 DNA follows: TGTGCCAGCGTTCTTAGTTTATCTGGGGCCAACGTCCTGACTTTC. Supplemented by reference TRBV7-9 and TRBJ2-6, the full variable domain reads DTGVSQNPRHKITKRGQNVTFRCDPISEHNRLYWYRQTLGQGPEFLTYFQNEAQLEKSRLLSDRFSAERPKGSFSTLEIQRTEQGDSAMYLCASVLSLSGANVLTFGAGSRLTVL.